These T cell receptor beta chains were read from a single sample in a study of OX40 agonist ivuxolimab in advanced cancers. Profiling relied on immunoSEQ multiplex PCR, and the TCRdb table lists in-frame clones only, not all of them. The data show tens of thousands of clones, more than 80% seen once. This material consisted of CD4+ or CD8+ T cells sorted from blood, taken in a trial of the OX40 agonist ivuxolimab. These receptors were taken from an adult with an advanced solid tumor such as melanoma, head and neck, liver or kidney cancer. Each CDR3 is given with its conserved first and last residue. Fields, in order: D gene, CDR3 length, V gene, CDR3 protein. The D gene is left open where the match is weak.

>TRBD2|18|TRBV25-1
CASSDPLAGANSYNEQFF
>.|16|TRBV5-1
CASSLAVWPMNTEAFF
>.|13|TRBV4-1
CASSQVSDPPLHF
>.|17|TRBV28
CASSFTTGSRDNQPQHF
>.|15|TRBV4-2
CASSQDLASLDTQYF
>TRBD2|13|TRBV19
CATGGTGYNEQFF
>TRBD1|17|TRBV2
CASSDRRTGIKNTEAFF
>.|13|TRBV19
CASGVSLNNEQFF
>.|13|TRBV7-9
CASSADGPDTQYF
>.|14|TRBV19
CASSMGTNSYEQYF
>.|13|TRBV6-1
CASSQGVNQPQHF
>TRBD1|16|TRBV18
CASSPTGTGDYNEQFF
>.|14|TRBV25-1
CASSPQDRYYGYTF
>.|13|TRBV19
CASKLSGSHEQYF
>.|15|TRBV5-1
CASSYGQSSGNTIYF
>.|12|TRBV25-1
CASSEYNYGYTF
>TRBD1|16|TRBV7-6
CASSLAPEGAYTEAFF
>.|13|TRBV27
CASRDTNNSPLHF
>.|9|TRBV28
CASGTEAFF
>.|15|TRBV28
CASSPSGGPSRPQHF
>TRBD2|16|TRBV5-1
CASSLDSGSGGYEQFF
>.|15|TRBV13
CASSLKGREVYGYTF
>TRBD1|17|TRBV7-9
CASSPTVGTGFMTEAFF
>.|16|TRBV4-1
CASSQDEGNWYQPQHF
>TRBD1|16|TRBV28
CASSARDRGPNQPQHF
>.|14|TRBV6-1
CASSVQDHSYEQYF
>.|18|TRBV5-1
CASSLAWTGTGNNSPLHF
>.|16|TRBV11-3
CASSLGGTFYNSPLHF
>TRBD2|17|TRBV28
CASSFHPGLAGQETQYF
>TRBD2|13|TRBV9
CASSLLAGGEQYF
>.|15|TRBV6-5
CASSYKQGGNTEAFF
>.|13|TRBV2
CASRAEAGQPQHF
>.|11|TRBV30
CAWSEAGEQFF
>TRBD1|15|TRBV5-1
CASSLMGQLQETQYF
>TRBD1|15|TRBV2
CASRETGVMNTEAFF
>TRBD2|15|TRBV11-3
CASSSSGREGLEQFF
>TRBD1|13|TRBV19
CASSVQGSDEQYF
>.|15|TRBV27
CASSSSDRSTDGYTF
>TRBD2|18|TRBV4-1
CASSLPVGLAGGSYEQYF
>.|15|TRBV7-3
CASSYGTTSTDTQYF
>TRBD2|16|TRBV6-6
CASTPTKLAVTGELFF
>.|16|TRBV7-2
CASSLDPGRGVGSYTF
>TRBD1|16|TRBV27
CASSLGTGGRSYEQYF
>TRBD2|15|TRBV19
CASNVKREVTGELFF
>TRBD1|15|TRBV7-9
CASSSWTGGNYGYTF